These T cell receptor beta chains were read from a single sample in a study of blood T cell repertoires in COVID-19. Measured with immunoSEQ multiplex PCR; TCRdb has only the in-frame clones, and not every one. The repertoire includes about 57,000 clones, 91% of them detected once, and about 2.2% sits in the top ten. Sequencing was carried out using peripheral blood. The origin of the receptors is a man aged 60-69 years with acute or convalescent COVID-19. Each CDR3 is given with its conserved first and last residue. D genes are given only for firm matches. The size field is filled for only some rows; it gives once, few, many or a size class.

>TRBV6-6|TRBJ2-7|NA|TRBD1
CASSSGQGSHEQYF
TGTGCCAGCAGTTCCGGACAGGGGTCCCACGAGCAGTACTTC
>TRBV20-1|TRBJ1-5|NA|TRBD1
CSASWAGGADGQPQHF
TGCAGTGCTAGTTGGGCAGGGGGCGCGGACGGTCAGCCCCAGCATTTT
>TRBV29-1|TRBJ2-7|once|TRBD1
CSVEDGQGGTYEQYF
TGCAGCGTTGAAGATGGACAGGGGGGCACCTACGAGCAGTACTTC
>TRBV2|TRBJ2-1|NA|NA
CASSGVVPPWGNPSGDNEQFF
TGTGCCAGCAGTGGGGTAGTCCCTCCCTGGGGTAACCCTTCAGGGGACAATGAGCAGTTCTTC
>TRBV18|TRBJ2-7|NA|TRBD2
CASSPYLSGAGGFYEQYF
TGTGCCAGCTCACCCTATCTGTCTGGAGCGGGAGGATTCTACGAGCAGTACTTC
>TRBV4-2|TRBJ2-1|NA|TRBD2
CASRIQREYNEQFF
TGTGCCAGTCGTATTCAGCGGGAATACAATGAGCAGTTCTTC
>TRBV7-2|TRBJ1-4|NA|TRBD1
CASSSSRDRNEKLFF
TGTGCCAGCAGCTCCTCCCGGGACAGGAATGAAAAACTGTTTTTT
>TRBV6-2/TRBV6-3|TRBJ2-3|NA|NA
CASSYRNGYRSTDTQYF
TGTGCCAGCAGTTACCGGAACGGGTACCGAAGCACAGATACGCAGTATTTT
>TRBV3-1/TRBV3-2|TRBJ1-5|NA|NA
CASSQGHGTGQPQHF
TGTGCCAGCAGCCAAGGTCACGGCACAGGTCAGCCCCAGCATTTT
>TRBV18|TRBJ1-4|NA|NA
CASSSTLTDNEKLFF
TGTGCCAGCTCATCTACTCTGACAGACAATGAAAAACTGTTTTTT
>TRBV5-1|TRBJ2-2|NA|TRBD1
CASSLGPGQGSGELFF
TGCGCCAGCAGCTTGGGACCGGGACAGGGTTCCGGGGAGCTGTTTTTT
>TRBV6-2/TRBV6-3|TRBJ1-5|NA|TRBD1
CASSSGQGSPGSQPQHF
TGTGCCAGCAGTTCGGGACAGGGGAGTCCCGGGTCTCAGCCCCAGCATTTT
>TRBV7-9|TRBJ1-3|once|NA
CASSPDSDSGNTIYF
TGTGCCAGCAGCCCAGACTCAGACTCTGGAAACACCATATATTTT
>TRBV7-6|TRBJ1-5|NA|NA
CASSLGVGLSNQPQHF
TGTGCCAGCAGCTTAGGGGTAGGACTTAGCAATCAGCCCCAGCATTTT
>TRBV7-3|TRBJ2-2|NA|NA
CASSYPGVTNTGELFF
TGTGCCAGCAGCTACCCGGGAGTTACGAACACCGGGGAGCTGTTTTTT
>TRBV10-3|TRBJ1-5|NA|TRBD1
CAISPQGGSNQPQHF
TGTGCCATCAGTCCACAGGGGGGTAGCAATCAGCCCCAGCATTTT
>TRBV9|TRBJ2-7|NA|NA
CASSNRDNYEQYF
TGTGCCAGCAGCAACCGGGACAACTACGAGCAGTACTTC
>TRBV5-6|TRBJ1-1|NA|NA
CASSPWTARSEAFF
TGTGCCAGCAGCCCCTGGACAGCCCGTAGTGAAGCTTTCTTT
>TRBV28|TRBJ1-1|NA|NA
CASSLWAGRNTEAFF
TGTGCCAGCAGTTTATGGGCGGGCCGGAACACTGAAGCTTTCTTT
>TRBV11-2|TRBJ1-1|once|NA
CASSPWRGRVDTEAFF
TGTGCCAGCAGCCCCTGGAGAGGGAGAGTCGACACTGAAGCTTTCTTT
>TRBV30|TRBJ2-7|NA|TRBD2
CAWSVLADSYEQYF
TGTGCCTGGAGTGTACTAGCGGACTCCTACGAGCAGTACTTC
>TRBV6-5|TRBJ1-1|NA|NA
CASSYQEGEEAFF
TGTGCCAGCAGTTACCAGGAGGGAGAGGAAGCTTTCTTT
>TRBV20-1|TRBJ1-2|NA|NA
CSASPRGFTSGYTF
TGCAGTGCTAGTCCCAGGGGCTTCACATCTGGCTACACCTTC
>TRBV29-1|TRBJ2-3|NA|NA
CSVAGDASTDTQYF
TGCAGCGTTGCCGGGGATGCTAGCACAGATACGCAGTATTTT